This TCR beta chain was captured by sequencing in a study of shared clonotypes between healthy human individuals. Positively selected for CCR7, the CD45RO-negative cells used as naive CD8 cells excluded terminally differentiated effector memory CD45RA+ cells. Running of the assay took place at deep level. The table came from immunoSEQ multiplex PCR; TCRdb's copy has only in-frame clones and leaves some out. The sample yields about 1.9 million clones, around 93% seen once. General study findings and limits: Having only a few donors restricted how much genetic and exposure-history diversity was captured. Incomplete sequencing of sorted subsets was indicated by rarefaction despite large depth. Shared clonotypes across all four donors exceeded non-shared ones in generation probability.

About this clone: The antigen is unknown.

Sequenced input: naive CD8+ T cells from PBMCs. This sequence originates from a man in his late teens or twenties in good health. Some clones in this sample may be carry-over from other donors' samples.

CDR3 sequence reads: CASRDSHMNTEAFF. The CDR3 coding sequence is TGTGCCAGCAGGGACAGTCATATGAACACTGAAGCTTTCTTT. The chain combines TRBV2 with TRBJ1-1; D is possibly TRBD1 (6 bases). The CDR3 contains 14 residues. In germline, CDR1 is SNHLY, CDR2 FYNNEI. V shed 6 bases and J shed 0 bases, with 11 bases lying between them.